This T cell receptor (beta chain) was identified during a study of OX40 agonist ivuxolimab in advanced cancers. As for the study in general: With a range of 23 to 79, age averaged approximately 60 years, and 65% to 85% were male. Anti-PD-1, anti-PD-L1 or anti-CTLA-4 therapy given earlier was allowed, and roughly 40% had some.

TCRdb's table, derived via immunoSEQ multiplex PCR, lists solely in-frame clones and lacks some. This repertoire shows over 45,000 clones, 88% found once; its top ten account for around 3.3%. V gave up 4 bases and J gave up 1 base, with 11 bases separating them. Per germline, CDR1 MNHEY and CDR2 SMNVEV (reference sequence). This CDR3 contains 15 residues. Autoimmune disease history or systemic immunosuppression excluded patients. Baseline was the first blood sampling point, followed by cycle 4 day 1 and cycle 7 day 1. The chain carries TRBV27 and TRBJ2-4; possible D gene TRBD1, 5 bases. This clonotype was sampled from an adult with an advanced solid tumor such as melanoma, head and neck, liver or kidney cancer. Here the sequenced sample was CD4+ or CD8+ T cells sorted from blood, taken in a trial of the OX40 agonist ivuxolimab. In nucleotides, the CDR3 is TGTGCCAGCAGTTCCCAGGGAAGGGCCAAAAACATTCAGTACTTC. This sequence encodes CASSSQGRAKNIQYF.